This TCR beta chain derives from a study of shared clonotypes between healthy human individuals. The CDR3 runs to 14 residues. J lost 4 bases, V lost 5 bases, and 3 bases had no gene match. CDR1 and CDR2 (germline): SGHTA, FQGTGA. There are a few counts of this clone. Other DNA sequences in this specimen translate into the identical CDR3. Healthy and HIV-negative, the adult donors had no recent acute infections or vaccinations. Original analysis: From ImmunoSEQ came sequences covering only the junction and carrying no quality scores, so filtering differed. The method was immunoSEQ multiplex PCR; TCRdb's version includes in-frame clones alone and lacks a portion of them. The V and J calls and the clone size are those of that table, but D and trimming were determined from the DNA. Among about 1 million clones, about 70% were seen once, and the ten largest hold roughly 1.5%.

The sample was memory CD4+ T cells sorted from blood. Subset in this sample: CD45RA-negative fraction. The genes are TRBV7-3 and TRBJ1-2; 11 bases are shared with TRBD1. This receptor was taken from a man in his late teens or twenties in good health. CDR3 DNA sequence: TGTGCCAGCAGCCCTGGACAGGGGGCCTATGGCTACACCTTC. Encoded protein: CASSPGQGAYGYTF.